This T cell receptor beta chain was found in a study of blood T cells in healthy people across ages. In the study overall: Template switching picked up about one barcoded beta molecule for each two T cells.

With 4 bases removed from V and 1 base from J, the gap between germline ends came to 18 bases. This CDR3 is 17 amino acids long. Germline V gene sequence: CDR1 MNHEY, CDR2 SVGEGT. There are many counts of this clonotype. Alongside a J-beta primer mix, a sample-barcoded 5' primer served in a second PCR lasting roughly 6 to 11 cycles. No fewer than 2.5 million CDR3-containing paired-end reads came from each sample. TCRdb ran MiXCR on the 5' RACE reads and lists one entry per CDR3 protein. The data contain some 790,000 distinct CDR3 sequences, 25% to 30% of them singletons. For every donor, a draw yielded about 10 milliliters of peripheral blood.

This sequence originates from a woman older than 75 in good health. Sequenced input: blood. This chain links TRBV6-2 or TRBV6-3 with TRBJ2-3; the D gene is possibly TRBD1 (7 bases). Here the CDR3 reads CASSSLRQGGGTDTQYF. The CDR3 region has the DNA TGTGCCAGCAGTTCGCTTAGACAGGGCGGGGGCACAGATACGCAGTATTTT.